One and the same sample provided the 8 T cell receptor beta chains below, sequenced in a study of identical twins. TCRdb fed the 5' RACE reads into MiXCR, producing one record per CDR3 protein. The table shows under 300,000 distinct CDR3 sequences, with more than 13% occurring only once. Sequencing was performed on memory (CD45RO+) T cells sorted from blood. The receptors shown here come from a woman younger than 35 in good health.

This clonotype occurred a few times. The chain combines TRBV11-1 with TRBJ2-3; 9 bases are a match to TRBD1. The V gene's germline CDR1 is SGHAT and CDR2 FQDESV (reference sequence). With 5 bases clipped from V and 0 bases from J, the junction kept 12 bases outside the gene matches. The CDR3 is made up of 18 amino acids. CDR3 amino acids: CASSDDGTGQGSTDTQYF. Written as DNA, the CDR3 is TGTGCCAGCAGCGACGACGGGACAGGGCAGGGTAGCACAGATACGCAGTATTTT.

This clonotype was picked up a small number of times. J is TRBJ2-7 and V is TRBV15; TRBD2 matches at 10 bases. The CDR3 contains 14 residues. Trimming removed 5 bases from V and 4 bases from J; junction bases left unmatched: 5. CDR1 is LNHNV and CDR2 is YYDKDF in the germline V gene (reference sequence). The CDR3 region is CATSGSGGKYEQYF. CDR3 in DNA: TGTGCCACCAGCGGTAGCGGGGGGAAATACGAGCAGTACTTC.

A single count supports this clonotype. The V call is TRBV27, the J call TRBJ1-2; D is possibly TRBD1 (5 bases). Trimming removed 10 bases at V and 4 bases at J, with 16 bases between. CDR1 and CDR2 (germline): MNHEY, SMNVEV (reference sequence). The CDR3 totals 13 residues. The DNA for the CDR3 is TGTGCCACCTCCGGGAGGGGTGTCTATGGCTACACCTTC. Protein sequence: CATSGRGVYGYTF.

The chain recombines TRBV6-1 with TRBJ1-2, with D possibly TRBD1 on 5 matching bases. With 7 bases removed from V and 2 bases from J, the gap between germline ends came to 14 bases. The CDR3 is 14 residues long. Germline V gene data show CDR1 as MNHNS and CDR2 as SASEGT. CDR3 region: CASILMRGNYGYTF. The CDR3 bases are TGTGCCAGCATCCTAATGAGGGGAAACTATGGCTACACCTTC.

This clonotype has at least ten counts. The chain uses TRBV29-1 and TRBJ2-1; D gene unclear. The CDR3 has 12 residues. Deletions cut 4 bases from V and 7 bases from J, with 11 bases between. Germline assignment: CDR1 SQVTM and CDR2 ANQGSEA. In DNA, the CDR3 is TGCAGCGTTGCTCTAATGAGTAATGAGCAGTTCTTC. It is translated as CSVALMSNEQFF.

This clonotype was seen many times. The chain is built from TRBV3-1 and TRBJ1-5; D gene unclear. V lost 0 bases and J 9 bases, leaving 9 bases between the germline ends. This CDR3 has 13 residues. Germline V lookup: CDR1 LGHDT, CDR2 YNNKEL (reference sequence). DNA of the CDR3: TGTGCCAGCAGCCAAGAGTACCTTGGGCCCCAGCATTTT. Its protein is CASSQEYLGPQHF.

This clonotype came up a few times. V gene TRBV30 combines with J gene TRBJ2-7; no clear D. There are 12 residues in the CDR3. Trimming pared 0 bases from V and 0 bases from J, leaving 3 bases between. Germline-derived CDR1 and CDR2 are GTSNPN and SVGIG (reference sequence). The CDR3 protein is CAWSVFSYEQYF. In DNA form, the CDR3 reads TGTGCCTGGAGTGTTTTCTCCTACGAGCAGTACTTC.

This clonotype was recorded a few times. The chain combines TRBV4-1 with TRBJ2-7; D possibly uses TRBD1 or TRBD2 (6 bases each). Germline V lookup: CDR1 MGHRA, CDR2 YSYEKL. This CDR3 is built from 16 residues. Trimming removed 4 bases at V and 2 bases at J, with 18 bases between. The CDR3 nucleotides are TGCGCCAGCAGCCGGAAAGGGGGGACTGAAACCTACGAGCAGTACTTC. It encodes CASSRKGGTETYEQYF.